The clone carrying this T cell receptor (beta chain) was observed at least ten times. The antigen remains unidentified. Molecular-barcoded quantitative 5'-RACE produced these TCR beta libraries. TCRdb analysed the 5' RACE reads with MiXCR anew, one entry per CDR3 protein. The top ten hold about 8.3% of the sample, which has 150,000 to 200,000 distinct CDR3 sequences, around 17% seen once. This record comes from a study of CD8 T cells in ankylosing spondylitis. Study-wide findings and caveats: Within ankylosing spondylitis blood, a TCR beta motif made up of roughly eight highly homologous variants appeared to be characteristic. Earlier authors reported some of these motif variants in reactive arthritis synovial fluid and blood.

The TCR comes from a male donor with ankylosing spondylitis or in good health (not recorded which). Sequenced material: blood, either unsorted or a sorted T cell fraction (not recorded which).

CDR3 bases: TGCAGTGCGAGACCCCGAGAGTGGTCGGCCGGGGAGCTGTTTTTT. Its protein product is CSARPREWSAGELFF. The chain links TRBV20-1 to TRBJ2-2; D gene unclear. There are 15 residues in the CDR3. Between the trimmed V and J ends, which lost 6 bases and 6 bases, there was a span of 20 bases. The germline gives CDR1 DFQATT, CDR2 SNEGSKA (reference sequence).